Listed here is a single TCR beta chain. The data originate from a study of T cell responses to AZD1222 COVID-19 vaccine. Repertoires were generated with immunoSEQ multiplex PCR, while TCRdb's copy carries only in-frame clones and drops some. The sample consists of around 150,000 clones, about 92% of them appearing once. The CDR3 length is 15 residues. Germline trimming cut 3 bases from V and 5 bases from J; bases unmatched to any gene: 10. In germline, CDR1 is SGHNT, CDR2 YYREEE (reference sequence). Sequenced material: peripheral blood, taken 28 days after the second AZD1222 dose. This TCR was recovered from an adult who received the AZD1222 COVID-19 vaccine. The chain joins TRBV5-4 to TRBJ2-5; 7 positions match TRBD1. This chain's CDR3 is CASSSTGTRGETQYF. The CDR3 region has the DNA TGTGCCAGCAGCTCAACCGGGACCAGGGGGGAGACCCAGTACTTC. The variable domain in full, completed from reference TRBV5-4 and TRBJ2-5, reads ETGVTQSPTHLIKTRGQQVTLRCSSQSGHNTVSWYQQALGQGPQFIFQYYREEENGRGNFPPRFSGLQFPNYSSELNVNALELDDSALYLCASSSTGTRGETQYFGPGTRLLVL.